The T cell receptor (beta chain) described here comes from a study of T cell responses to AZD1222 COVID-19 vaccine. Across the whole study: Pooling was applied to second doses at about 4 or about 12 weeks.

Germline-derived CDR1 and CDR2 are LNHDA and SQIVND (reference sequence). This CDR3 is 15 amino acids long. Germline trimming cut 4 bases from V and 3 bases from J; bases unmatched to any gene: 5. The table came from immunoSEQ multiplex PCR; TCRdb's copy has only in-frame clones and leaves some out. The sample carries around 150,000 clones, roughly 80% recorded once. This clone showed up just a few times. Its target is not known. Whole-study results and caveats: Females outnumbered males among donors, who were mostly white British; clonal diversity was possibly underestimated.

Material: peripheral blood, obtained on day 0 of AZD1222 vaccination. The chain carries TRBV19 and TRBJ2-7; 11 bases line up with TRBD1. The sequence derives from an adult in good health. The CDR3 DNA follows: TGTGCCAGTAGTACCTGGACAGGGGGCGTCTACGAGCAGTACTTC. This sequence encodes CASSTWTGGVYEQYF.